This T cell receptor beta chain came from a study of T cell repertoires in cytomegalovirus infection. This clonotype was seen only a few times. Its specificity is not known. One end of the junction varies from germline; a read error may be responsible. Study observations and caveats: Accumulated public TCR beta family frequency recognized individuals carrying CMV together with the relevant HLA.

TCRdb re-analysed the reads in MiXCR, keeping a single row per CDR3 protein. The sample lists a few hundred thousand distinct CDR3 sequences; approximately 40% were seen once. Germline V lookup: CDR1 MGHRA, CDR2 YSYEKL. The CDR3 spans 14 residues. This receptor was taken from a human donor in good health (CMV status not recorded). Some clones in this sample may be carry-over from other donors' samples. Sequencing was performed on cultured PBMCs, taken from culture after CMV antigen stimulation. The gene calls are TRBV4-1 and TRBJ2-5; D is uncertain. CDR3: CASSQEGGDETQYF. The CDR3 region has the DNA TGTGCCAGCAGCCAAGAAGGCGGCGATGAGACCCAGTACTTC.